The 15 T cell receptor beta chains below were found in one sample sequenced in a study of cytomegalovirus exposure and HLA in healthy donors. The PCR made use of 60 Vbeta and 13 Jbeta primers. TCRdb's table, derived via immunoSEQ multiplex PCR, lists solely in-frame clones and lacks some. Among under 200,000 clones listed, about 77% were seen once. Sequencing used PBMCs. These receptors came from a middle-aged woman in good health and CMV-seropositive.

The gene calls are TRBV6-5 and TRBJ2-3, with D possibly being TRBD1 (5 bases). This CDR3 contains 15 residues. CDR1 is MNHEY, CDR2 SVGAGI, per germline. V was trimmed by 0 bases and J by 1 base, leaving 8 bases between them. DNA for the CDR3: TGTGCCAGCAGTTACTCAGGCAGGGGCACAGATACGCAGTATTTT. Translation gives CASSYSGRGTDTQYF.

V gene TRBV7-9 combines with J gene TRBJ1-2, with D perhaps TRBD1 (5 bases). This CDR3 spans 14 amino acids. Trimming removed 6 bases from V and 0 bases from J, with 11 bases in between. Looked up from germline, CDR1 is SEHNR and CDR2 is FQNEAQ (reference sequence). CDR3 loop: CASSSEGANYGYTF. The CDR3 region has the DNA TGTGCCAGCAGTTCAGAAGGGGCTAACTATGGCTACACCTTC.

The CDR3 coding sequence is TGCGCCAGCAGCCAACCGGGACAGGGAGCGAGCGGCTACACCTTC. It encodes CASSQPGQGASGYTF. The chain joins TRBV4-3 to TRBJ1-2; the match to TRBD1 covers 9 bases. The CDR3 length is 15 residues. The ends lost 2 bases at V and 8 bases at J; junction bases unmatched: 9. Germline V lookup: CDR1 LGHNA, CDR2 YSLEER.

The V and J genes are TRBV27 and TRBJ1-4; D may be TRBD1 (6 bases). V lost 5 bases and J lost 8, with 12 bases in between. CDR1 and CDR2 from the germline V gene are MNHEY and SMNVEV (reference sequence). The CDR3 has 13 amino acids. The CDR3 DNA follows: TGTGCCAGCAGTCTCACAGGGAGAGAAAAACTGTTTTTT. This sequence encodes CASSLTGREKLFF.

The chain joins TRBV7-9 to TRBJ1-4, with unresolved D. V shed 1 base and J shed 0 bases, with 9 bases lying between them. This CDR3 comprises 16 residues. Germline V gene lookup returns CDR1 SEHNR and CDR2 FQNEAQ (reference sequence). This CDR3 is CASSLVLQTTNEKLFF. The CDR3 DNA reads as TGTGCCAGCAGCTTAGTCCTACAGACAACTAATGAAAAACTGTTTTTT.

V usage is TRBV7-6 and J usage is TRBJ1-2; D perhaps matches TRBD1 (5 bases). Trimming pared 5 bases from V and 4 bases from J, leaving 17 bases between. This CDR3 has 15 amino acids. Germline CDR1 SGHVS, CDR2 FNYEAQ. The DNA for the CDR3 is TGTGCCAGCAGCCCGGGGGTAGGGGTGAGCTATGGCTACACCTTC. Translated: CASSPGVGVSYGYTF.

This chain uses TRBV19 with TRBJ1-1; TRBD1 agrees at 8 bases. Looked up from germline, CDR1 is LNHDA and CDR2 is SQIVND (reference sequence). There are 15 residues in the CDR3. J lost 11 bases, V lost 4 bases, and 15 bases had no gene match. The CDR3: CASSRVGTGPTGAFF. CDR3 bases: TGTGCCAGTAGTAGAGTCGGGACAGGTCCCACCGGGGCTTTCTTT.

The chain recombines TRBV7-2 with TRBJ2-5; the match to TRBD1 covers 10 bases. The junction had 4 bases not matched to a gene; V was cut back by 5 bases and J by 1 base. Germline lookup yields CDR1 SGHTA and CDR2 FQGNSA. The length of the CDR3 is 15 residues. The CDR3 here is CASSRQGAGQETQYF. The CDR3 nucleotides read TGTGCCAGCAGCCGACAGGGGGCAGGCCAAGAGACCCAGTACTTC.

The chain combines TRBV12-2 with TRBJ1-4. TRBV12-2 is described as a pseudogene. The CDR3 length is 10 residues. CDR3 loop: CAPLNEKLFF. The CDR3 DNA is TGTGCACCCCTAAATGAAAAACTGTTTTTT.

The V gene is TRBV5-1, the J gene TRBJ1-1; 8 nucleotides agree with TRBD1. Germline V lookup: CDR1 SGHRS, CDR2 YFSETQ. The ends lost 4 bases at V and 4 bases at J; junction bases unmatched: 6. The length of the CDR3 is 14 residues. CDR3 loop: CASSPGTGSTEAFF. Written as DNA, the CDR3 is TGCGCCAGCAGCCCGGGGACAGGTTCCACTGAAGCTTTCTTT.

This sequence joins TRBV28 and TRBJ1-2, with D maybe TRBD1 (5 bases). V was pared by 4 bases and J by 4 bases, with 16 bases between. The CDR3 spans 15 residues. Germline CDR1 is MDHEN and CDR2 is SYDVKM. Here the CDR3 DNA reads TGTGCCAGCAGTTGGGGGAGGGGTCTCCTCTATGGCTACACCTTC. Translation: CASSWGRGLLYGYTF.

The gene calls are TRBV6-4 and TRBJ1-2; unclear D gene. The CDR3 is 14 amino acids. Deletions cut 5 bases from V and 2 bases from J, with 12 bases between. Germline V lookup: CDR1 MRHNA, CDR2 SNTAGT. The CDR3 loop is CASSPGRQNYGYTF. The CDR3 region has the DNA TGTGCCAGCAGTCCAGGCAGACAAAACTATGGCTACACCTTC.

The chain uses TRBV19 and TRBJ2-3; TRBD1 matches at 8 bases. V shed 2 bases, J shed 0 bases, and the junction held 4 bases outside the gene matches. Germline CDR1 reads LNHDA; CDR2 reads SQIVND (reference sequence). The CDR3 loop spans 16 amino acids. The CDR3 sequence: CASSIMGQASTDTQYF. CDR3 DNA sequence: TGTGCCAGTAGTATAATGGGACAGGCGAGCACAGATACGCAGTATTTT.

The gene calls are TRBV5-1 and TRBJ1-1, with D unclear. The germline V and J ends were trimmed by 3 bases and 4 bases, with 16 bases remaining between them. Germline assignment: CDR1 SGHRS and CDR2 YFSETQ. CDR3 size: 15 residues. CDR3 sequence (DNA): TGCGCCAGCAGCTACAATCCTCAATCAGGCACTGAAGCTTTCTTT. Amino acid sequence: CASSYNPQSGTEAFF. The full variable domain, completed using reference TRBV5-1 and TRBJ1-1, is KAGVTQTPRYLIKTRGQQVTLSCSPISGHRSVSWYQQTPGQGLQFLFEYFSETQRNKGNFPGRFSGRQFSNSRSEMNVSTLELGDSALYLCASSYNPQSGTEAFFGQGTRLTVV.

This clone was picked up a small number of times. The chain has TRBV30 and TRBJ2-1; 9 positions agree with TRBD1. Germline CDR1 is GTSNPN and CDR2 is SVGIG (reference sequence). The CDR3 spans 17 residues. Trimming removed 1 base from V and 4 bases from J; junction bases left unmatched: 11. This CDR3 reads CAWSGGTGRDLYNEQFF. The CDR3 region has the DNA TGTGCCTGGAGTGGGGGGACAGGGAGGGATTTATACAATGAGCAGTTCTTC.